These 31 T cell receptor beta chains originate from one sample sequenced in a study of cytomegalovirus exposure and HLA in healthy donors. PCR involved 60 Vbeta and 13 Jbeta primers. This table comes from immunoSEQ multiplex PCR, and its TCRdb copy is limited to in-frame clones, with some not included. The data show almost 200,000 clones, roughly 77% seen once. Specimen: PBMCs. All receptors derive from a male donor in good health and CMV-seropositive.

This clone turned up a few times. V gene TRBV9 combines with J gene TRBJ2-1; 9 nucleotides align to TRBD1. The germline gives CDR1 SGDLS, CDR2 YYNGEE. The CDR3 extends over 15 amino acids. The V and J ends lost 0 bases and 6 bases, in that order; junction bases with no gene match: 4. For the CDR3, the DNA is TGTGCCAGCAGCGTAGTGGGACAGGGCCTCAATGAGCAGTTCTTC. Its protein is CASSVVGQGLNEQFF.

In regard to this clone: A junction end diverges from the germline sequence, so it may reflect a read error. The rearrangement joins TRBV10-3 to TRBJ2-5; possibly TRBD1 for D (5 bases). The germline gives CDR1 ENHRY, CDR2 SYGVKD. The CDR3 runs to 12 residues. DNA of the CDR3: TGTGCCACCAGTAGGGGCCAAGAGACCCAGTACTTC. Encoded protein: CATSRGQETQYF.

The rearrangement links TRBV5-1 to TRBJ1-1; TRBD1 matches at 9 bases. This CDR3 is 15 amino acids long. The junction had 5 bases not matched to a gene; V was cut back by 5 bases and J by 0 bases. Germline CDR1 is SGHRS and CDR2 is YFSETQ. In nucleotides, the CDR3 is TGCGCCAGCAGTAAAGGGACAGGGCTGAACACTGAAGCTTTCTTT. Its protein product is CASSKGTGLNTEAFF.

This clone was observed a handful of times. The rearrangement uses TRBV7-2 and TRBJ2-1; the match to TRBD2 covers 8 bases. Germline CDR1 is SGHTA and CDR2 is FQGNSA. This CDR3 is built from 15 residues. V was pared by 3 bases and J by 3 bases, with 4 bases of the junction left unmatched. CDR3 sequence (DNA): TGTGCCAGCAGCTTTACCGGGACTAGCTACAATGAGCAGTTCTTC. Translation gives CASSFTGTSYNEQFF.

J is TRBJ2-3 and V is TRBV5-1; TRBD2 agrees at 9 bases. The CDR3 contains 16 residues. The ends lost 0 bases at V and 1 base at J; junction bases unmatched: 3. Germline assignment: CDR1 SGHRS and CDR2 YFSETQ. This chain's CDR3 is CASSLVVAGGTDTQYF. The CDR3 DNA sequence: TGCGCCAGCAGCTTGGTGGTAGCGGGGGGCACAGATACGCAGTATTTT.

The CDR3 is CALSGANVLTF. The CDR3 nucleotides are TGTGCTCTCTCTGGGGCCAACGTCCTGACTTTC. The chain combines TRBV7-2 with TRBJ2-6; D is undetermined. The CDR3 length is 11 residues. Germline CDR1 and CDR2: SGHTA and FQGNSA.

This chain connects TRBV15 to TRBJ1-1; TRBD1 aligns across 8 bases. Per germline, CDR1 LNHNV and CDR2 YYDKDF (reference sequence). J gave up 3 bases and V 1 base, and 4 bases lay outside the gene matches. The CDR3 has 15 amino acids. CDR3 nucleotide sequence: TGTGCCACCAGCAGAGCTCCGACAGGGGACACTGAAGCTTTCTTT. Its translation: CATSRAPTGDTEAFF.

This chain joins TRBV15 and TRBJ1-2, with D unclear. The CDR3 runs 17 residues. From germline, CDR1 is LNHNV and CDR2 YYDKDF (reference sequence). V lost 0 bases and J lost 3, with 17 bases in between. The CDR3: CATSRDLVTPSDYGYTF. CDR3 DNA sequence: TGTGCCACCAGCAGAGATCTAGTAACCCCGTCAGACTATGGCTACACCTTC.

This sequence joins TRBV4-2 and TRBJ2-7; 10 bases map to TRBD2. The CDR3 runs to 15 residues. Trimming cost V 0 bases and J 9 bases; bases outside gene matches: 8. The germline CDR1 and CDR2 sequences are LGHNA and YNFKEQ. DNA for the CDR3: TGTGCCAGCAGCCAAGAGGGACTAGCGATACAGGTGCAGTACTTC. Translated: CASSQEGLAIQVQYF.

The chain couples TRBV4-2 to TRBJ1-5; D unclear. Trimming left V 1 base short and J 7 bases short, with 8 bases between. This CDR3 is built from 13 residues. Germline V CDR1 and CDR2: LGHNA, YNFKEQ. DNA of the CDR3: TGTGCCAGCAGCCAAGCGTTCGGGCAGCCCCAGCATTTT. Protein: CASSQAFGQPQHF.

The chain employs TRBV5-4 and TRBJ1-5, with D hard to call. The CDR3 covers 13 residues. Trimming pared 2 bases from V and 4 bases from J, leaving 7 bases between. Germline CDR1 and CDR2: SGHNT and YYREEE (reference sequence). The CDR3 DNA follows: TGTGCCAGCAGCTTAAGCCCTAATCAGCCCCAGCATTTT. Translating it yields CASSLSPNQPQHF.

The rearrangement uses TRBV7-6 and TRBJ2-5, with 7 positions matching TRBD1. The DNA end is a closer match to TRBJ2-7, so the J assignment may be wrong. This CDR3 has 14 amino acids. The V gene's germline CDR1 is SGHVS and CDR2 FNYEAQ. The CDR3 is CASSPGTAFYEQYF. CDR3 in DNA: TGTGCCAGCAGCCCCGGGACAGCCTTCTACGAGCAGTACTTC.

The V call is TRBV10-3, the J call TRBJ1-1; tentatively, D is TRBD1 (6 bases). Germline assignment: CDR1 ENHRY and CDR2 SYGVKD. The length of the CDR3 is 15 residues. Trimming left V 0 bases short and J 5 bases short, with 13 bases between. The CDR3, as DNA: TGTGCCATCAGTGAGTCGGGGGGGGCGCAAACTGAAGCTTTCTTT. This translates into CAISESGGAQTEAFF.

The chain links TRBV15 to TRBJ2-2; the match to TRBD2 covers 9 bases. The germline CDR1 and CDR2 sequences are LNHNV and YYDKDF (reference sequence). The CDR3 spans 15 residues. Trimming removed 0 bases from V and 9 bases from J; junction bases left unmatched: 5. The CDR3 protein is CATSRDTAGGRELFF. The CDR3 DNA follows: TGTGCCACCAGCAGAGATACGGCGGGAGGGCGGGAGCTGTTTTTT.

This clone was seen a few times. The J gene is TRBJ2-2, the V gene TRBV9, with D perhaps TRBD2 (6 bases). V lost 2 bases to trimming and J lost 0 bases, with 11 bases between them. The length of the CDR3 is 16 residues. Germline V gene sequence: CDR1 SGDLS, CDR2 YYNGEE. The CDR3 coding sequence is TGTGCCAGCAGCGTCACGACTAGTTCGAACACCGGGGAGCTGTTTTTT. Its translation: CASSVTTSSNTGELFF.

The rearrangement uses TRBV11-1 and TRBJ2-1; 7 bases line up with TRBD1. V shed 5 bases, J shed 9 bases, and the junction held 16 bases outside the gene matches. Germline V gene data show CDR1 as SGHAT and CDR2 as FQDESV (reference sequence). The length of the CDR3 is 16 residues. This CDR3 is CASSPRQGNELGEQFF. DNA of the CDR3: TGTGCCAGCAGCCCCCGACAGGGAAATGAATTGGGTGAGCAGTTCTTC.

The chain's CDR3 is CASSPPYPTGLNDYTF. The CDR3 region has the DNA TGTGCCAGCAGTCCCCCGTATCCCACAGGATTGAACGACTACACCTTC. The V and J genes are TRBV27 and TRBJ1-2; TRBD1 is a possible D gene (5 bases). V shed 5 bases and J shed 10 bases, with 26 bases lying between them. Germline assignment: CDR1 MNHEY and CDR2 SMNVEV (reference sequence). CDR3 length equals 16 residues.

The V call is TRBV7-7, the J call TRBJ2-6, with D uncertain. CDR3 length equals 16 residues. Germline CDR1 and CDR2: SSHAT and FNYEAQ (reference sequence). With 5 bases removed from V and 2 bases from J, the gap between germline ends came to 13 bases. The DNA for the CDR3 is TGTGCCAGCAGCCGCGGCTCAGACCCTGGGGCCAACGTCCTGACTTTC. This codes for CASSRGSDPGANVLTF.

This chain uses TRBV14 with TRBJ2-7, with D unresolved. The V gene's germline CDR1 is SGHDN and CDR2 FVKESK. The CDR3 totals 15 residues. V was trimmed by 4 bases and J by 2 bases, leaving 15 bases between them. In DNA form, the CDR3 reads TGTGCCAGCAGCCCGCGACTTCCGCGGACCTACGAGCAGTACTTC. Protein: CASSPRLPRTYEQYF.

CDR3 sequence: CASSLVEKAFYEQYF. In DNA, the CDR3 is TGTGCCAGCAGCTTAGTCGAGAAAGCATTCTACGAGCAGTACTTC. V usage is TRBV7-2 and J usage is TRBJ2-7, with D unclear. Germline V gene data show CDR1 as SGHTA and CDR2 as FQGNSA. Trimming left V 1 base short and J 3 bases short, with 13 bases between. This CDR3 contains 15 residues.

The genes are TRBV9 and TRBJ2-3, with 7 bases fitting TRBD2. Germline CDR1 SGDLS, CDR2 YYNGEE. The CDR3 runs to 15 residues. Trimming cost V 0 bases and J 3 bases; bases outside gene matches: 4. CDR3 DNA sequence: TGTGCCAGCAGCGTAGCCCCACTAGCGACAGATACGCAGTATTTT. Amino acid sequence: CASSVAPLATDTQYF.

This chain's CDR3 is CASSEWGELAGSYEQYF. The CDR3 coding sequence is TGTGCCAGCAGTGAATGGGGGGAACTAGCGGGGAGCTACGAGCAGTACTTC. This chain connects TRBV6-1 to TRBJ2-7; 10 bases are a match to TRBD2. CDR3 length: 17 amino acids. V shed 2 bases and J 3 bases; nucleotides not matched to a gene: 10. Germline loops: CDR1 MNHNS, CDR2 SASEGT.

The V and J genes are TRBV19 and TRBJ2-7, with a tentative D call TRBD1 (5 bases). Trimming pared 2 bases from V and 4 bases from J, leaving 9 bases between. Germline assignment: CDR1 LNHDA and CDR2 SQIVND (reference sequence). The CDR3 is made up of 13 amino acids. The CDR3 coding sequence is TGTGCCAGTAGTATACCAGGGTCGTACGAGCAGTACTTC. Translation gives CASSIPGSYEQYF.

The chain is built from TRBV14 and TRBJ2-2; weak D call: TRBD1 (5 bases). The CDR3 runs to 14 residues. Germline lookup yields CDR1 SGHDN and CDR2 FVKESK. Trimming left V 1 base short and J 7 bases short, with 10 bases between. The CDR3 spells CASSQVRGNGELFF. CDR3 nucleotides: TGTGCCAGCAGCCAAGTAAGGGGTAACGGGGAGCTGTTTTTT.

The chain has TRBV9 and TRBJ1-1; 12 nucleotides agree with TRBD1. V shed 3 bases, J shed 6 bases, and the junction held 6 bases outside the gene matches. Germline V gene sequence: CDR1 SGDLS, CDR2 YYNGEE. The CDR3 extends over 15 amino acids. CDR3 in amino acids: CASSARGQGAAEAFF. CDR3 DNA: TGTGCCAGCAGCGCCCGGGGACAGGGGGCTGCTGAAGCTTTCTTT.

The chain employs TRBV5-4 and TRBJ2-7; a possible D gene is TRBD1 (8 bases). Germline V gene lookup returns CDR1 SGHNT and CDR2 YYREEE (reference sequence). V lost 4 bases and J lost 7, with 21 bases in between. CDR3 length equals 15 residues. CDR3: CASSPAGQAILEQYF. The CDR3 DNA is TGTGCCAGCAGCCCAGCGGGACAGGCAATTTTAGAGCAGTACTTC.

V and J are TRBV19 and TRBJ1-5; tentatively, D is TRBD1 (5 bases). CDR3 length: 16 amino acids. Trimming took 4 bases from V and 4 from J, leaving 17 bases between them. CDR1 is LNHDA and CDR2 is SQIVND in the germline V gene (reference sequence). CDR3 region: CASSTRQRDFNQPQHF. CDR3 sequence (DNA): TGTGCCAGTAGTACCCGACAGAGAGACTTTAATCAGCCCCAGCATTTT.

The chain employs TRBV9 and TRBJ2-3; the D gene is possibly TRBD1 (6 bases). Trimming removed 4 bases at V and 0 bases at J, with 12 bases between. Germline CDR1 SGDLS, CDR2 YYNGEE. The CDR3 extends over 15 amino acids. CDR3 loop: CASSTQGFSTDTQYF. CDR3 in DNA: TGTGCCAGCAGCACCCAGGGGTTTAGCACAGATACGCAGTATTTT.

This clone is a singleton in its sample. The CDR3 DNA is TGTGCCAGCAGCTTTCTTACAGGGGACCAGCCCCAGCATTTT. This translates into CASSFLTGDQPQHF. The rearrangement joins TRBV5-5 to TRBJ1-5, with 7 bases that match TRBD1. CDR3 length equals 14 residues. Germline V gene lookup returns CDR1 SGHKS and CDR2 YYEKEE (reference sequence). V gave up 2 bases and J gave up 7 bases; unmatched junction bases: 6.

CDR3 nucleotide sequence: TGTGCCAGCAGCGGTGTCTTTGAAGCTTTCTTT. It specifies CASSGVFEAFF. The genes are TRBV2 and TRBJ1-1; D ambiguous. Trimming cost V 6 bases and J 7 bases, with 9 bases left between them. CDR3 length: 11 amino acids. Germline V gene data show CDR1 as SNHLY and CDR2 as FYNNEI.

This clone came up a few times. The rearrangement links TRBV7-3 to TRBJ2-2; 9 nucleotides line up with TRBD1. CDR3 length equals 16 residues. In germline, CDR1 is SGHTA, CDR2 FQGTGA. V lost 4 bases and J lost 0; bases outside the gene matches: 3. The CDR3 sequence is CASSSTGGANTGELFF. The CDR3 DNA sequence: TGTGCCAGCAGCTCGACAGGGGGAGCGAACACCGGGGAGCTGTTTTTT.